A single sample is the source of the 6 T cell receptor beta chains below, sequenced in a study of human T cells and chemical hapten exposure. Stated time point: healthy volunteer bleed at 2 weeks. The template was total RNA from unfractionated whole blood. TCRdb itself ran the RACE reads through MiXCR, one entry per CDR3 protein. The profile covers around 130,000 distinct CDR3 sequences, with approximately 8.3% appearing a single time and around 1.9% taken by the ten largest. The sample comprised whole blood. The source is a male donor in good health. Some clones in this sample may be carry-over from other donors' samples.

The table lists this clonotype with many counts. The chain is built from TRBV25-1 and TRBJ2-1; a weak D match, TRBD1 (5 bases). V lost 6 bases, J lost 1 base, and 10 bases lay in between. CDR3 length equals 14 residues. CDR1 and CDR2 from the germline V gene are MGHDK and SYGVNS. CDR3: CASSRQGSYNEQFF. For the CDR3, the DNA is TGTGCCAGCAGCAGGCAGGGATCCTACAATGAGCAGTTCTTC.

This chain links TRBV18 with TRBJ1-2, with D unclear. The CDR3 consists of 12 residues. Germline CDR1 reads KGHSH; CDR2 reads LQKENI. Trimming took off 2 bases at V and 8 bases at J, with 9 bases between the two ends. The CDR3 loop reads CASSPRRQGYTF. DNA of the CDR3: TGTGCCAGCTCACCAAGACGTCAAGGCTACACCTTC.

This clonotype was counted only a few times. The gene calls are TRBV24-1 and TRBJ2-1; D remains unclear. Trimming shortened V by 1 base and J by 9 bases, and 6 bases separated the two germline ends. CDR3 length equals 12 residues. Germline CDR1 reads KGHDR; CDR2 reads SFDVKD. CDR3 sequence: CATSDLGPEQFF. Written as DNA, the CDR3 is TGTGCCACCAGTGATTTAGGGCCTGAGCAGTTCTTC.

This chain uses TRBV4-1 with TRBJ2-1; D is unclear. Trimming shortened V by 0 bases and J by 9 bases, and 12 bases separated the two germline ends. Per germline, CDR1 MGHRA and CDR2 YSYEKL. This CDR3 spans 14 amino acids. CDR3: CASSQDWDSSEQFF. The CDR3 nucleotides read TGCGCCAGCAGCCAAGATTGGGATAGCAGTGAGCAGTTCTTC.

This sequence joins TRBV6-2 or TRBV6-3 and TRBJ2-1; TRBD1 matches 8 bases. The CDR3 is made up of 16 amino acids. With 2 bases clipped from V and 3 bases from J, the junction kept 6 bases outside the gene matches. Germline V gene sequence: CDR1 MNHEY, CDR2 SVGEGT. CDR3 sequence reads: CASSYQGAYYYNEQFF. The CDR3 DNA reads TGTGCCAGCAGTTACCAGGGGGCCTATTACTACAATGAGCAGTTCTTC.

V and J are TRBV5-1 and TRBJ2-2; D unresolved. Germline assignment: CDR1 SGHRS and CDR2 YFSETQ. Trimming removed 4 bases from V and 4 bases from J, with 14 bases in between. CDR3 size: 15 residues. The CDR3 here is CASSPIRTTTGELFF. CDR3 coding DNA: TGCGCCAGCAGCCCGATTCGGACGACCACCGGGGAGCTGTTTTTT.